The 4 T cell receptor beta chains reported below all come from one sample, sequenced in a study of blood T cell repertoires in COVID-19. Using immunoSEQ multiplex PCR, the repertoire was profiled, and TCRdb retains in-frame clones only, with some absent. The sample records tens of thousands of clones, roughly 80% being singletons. Specimen: peripheral blood. These receptors came from a man aged 45-60 years with acute or convalescent COVID-19.

V and J are TRBV7-3 and TRBJ1-4, with a weak D call TRBD1 (5 bases). CDR1 and CDR2 from the germline V gene are SGHTA and FQGTGA. This CDR3 is 17 amino acids long. V was trimmed by 2 bases and J by 0 bases, leaving 13 bases between them. The CDR3 DNA follows: TGTGCCAGCAGCTTATTAGGACCGACAGCAACTAATGAAAAACTGTTTTTT. Translation gives CASSLLGPTATNEKLFF.

This chain connects TRBV6-5 to TRBJ1-1; D possibly corresponds to TRBD1 (6 bases). V was trimmed by 0 bases and J by 7 bases, leaving 15 bases between them. The germline V gene encodes CDR1 MNHEY and CDR2 SVGAGI. The CDR3 loop spans 15 amino acids. The CDR3 coding sequence is TGTGCCAGCAGTTACTCGGTACAGGGAGATTTTGAAGCTTTCTTT. This translates into CASSYSVQGDFEAFF.

The chain recombines TRBV4-1 with TRBJ1-3, with D perhaps matching TRBD1 (6 bases). Germline CDR1 reads MGHRA; CDR2 reads YSYEKL. Trimming took 1 base from V and 4 from J, leaving 11 bases between them. This CDR3 is built from 15 residues. The CDR3, as DNA: TGCGCCAGCAGCCAAGCTGAAGGGACAGGAAACACCATATATTTT. Protein: CASSQAEGTGNTIYF.

The chain employs TRBV3-1 (or the pseudogene TRBV3-2) and TRBJ1-1; tentatively, D is TRBD1 (5 bases). Trimming shortened V by 4 bases and J by 4 bases, and 10 bases separated the two germline ends. Germline V gene lookup returns CDR1 LGHDT and CDR2 YNNKEL (reference sequence). The CDR3 spans 13 residues. For the CDR3, the DNA is TGTGCCAGCAGCCCGTACCAGGGCACTGAAGCTTTCTTT. Amino acid sequence: CASSPYQGTEAFF.